The clone carrying this T cell receptor beta chain was seen more than once but under ten times. Trimming stripped 2 bases from V and 7 bases from J, with 18 bases between. Per germline, CDR1 SNHLY and CDR2 FYNNEI. The CDR3 consists of 17 residues. The sample belongs to a study of blood T cell repertoires in COVID-19. Overall study context: Spain, Italy and the United States supplied samples that represented acute and convalescent COVID-19.

Measured with immunoSEQ multiplex PCR; TCRdb has only the in-frame clones, and not every one. The data contain 200,000 to 250,000 clones, around 88% of them singletons. The sample taken for sequencing was peripheral blood. This TCR was recovered from a man younger than 35 with active or convalescent COVID-19. J is TRBJ1-6 and V is TRBV2, with no clear D. CDR3 protein: CASSERPGRVGNSPLHF. In DNA, the CDR3 is TGTGCCAGCAGTGAAAGACCGGGGAGAGTTGGCAATTCACCCCTCCACTTT.